A single sample gave rise to the 14 T cell receptor beta chains below, sequenced in a study of Japanese encephalitis immunity and Zika vaccine responses. For about six days, PBMCs labeled with CFSE were cultured with peptide pools at 1 ug/mL each. Live CD56-CD19-CD16-CD3+CD4+ cells with low CFSE were sorted unfixed as proliferating CD4 T cells. TCRdb used MiXCR to reprocess the 5' RACE reads, holding one entry per CDR3 protein. The repertoire includes roughly 470 distinct CDR3 sequences, 13% to 15% of them detected once, and 25% to 40% sits in the top ten. The sample in question was antigen-activated CD4+ T cells from blood, cultured, obtained during a Zika inactivated vaccine study. The receptors were sampled from an adult man who received an inactivated Zika virus vaccine.

This clonotype is large (0.1 to 1%) in the sample. The V call is TRBV20-1, the J call TRBJ1-2, with 8 bases identical to TRBD1. The length of the CDR3 is 14 residues. V was clipped by 1 base and J by 8 bases; unmatched bases: 9. The germline V gene encodes CDR1 DFQATT and CDR2 SNEGSKA (reference sequence). The CDR3 loop reads CSARAPRQGSGYTF. The CDR3 DNA is TGCAGTGCTAGAGCCCCACGACAGGGGAGCGGCTACACCTTC.

There are a few counts of this clonotype. The DNA is left out, because the CDR3 cannot be placed on it with certainty; the CDR3 is given as TCRdb lists it. The chain uses TRBV9 and TRBJ2-2; the table gives TRBD2 as D, unverified against the DNA. Germline CDR1 is SGDLS and CDR2 is YYNGEE. The CDR3 is 17 amino acids in total, end residues counted. Here the CDR3 reads CASSVAGGGESGELFFF.

This clonotype is hyperexpanded (1% or more) within its sample. This rearrangement joins TRBV5-1 to TRBJ2-1; 10 positions agree with TRBD2. Germline V lookup: CDR1 SGHRS, CDR2 YFSETQ. Trimming cost V 3 bases and J 4 bases; bases outside gene matches: 7. The CDR3 length is 16 residues. CDR3 amino acids: CASSYSGGNLYNEQFF. CDR3 bases: TGCGCCAGCAGCTATAGCGGGGGGAACCTATACAATGAGCAGTTCTTC.

This clonotype qualifies as medium-sized (0.01 to 0.1%). The chain employs TRBV9 and TRBJ2-3; 8 bases fit TRBD2. The CDR3 is made up of 15 amino acids. Germline CDR1 reads SGDLS; CDR2 reads YYNGEE. V lost 3 bases, J lost 4 bases, and 7 bases stayed unmatched. CDR3 nucleotide sequence: TGTGCCAGCAGCGCCGGACTAGCTGGGGCAGATACGCAGTATTTT. Translation: CASSAGLAGADTQYF.

V and J are TRBV5-1 and TRBJ1-3; 7 bases are shared with TRBD1. Germline V CDR1 and CDR2: SGHRS, YFSETQ. J was trimmed by 4 bases and V by 4 bases; bases with no gene match: 8. The CDR3 extends over 15 amino acids. The CDR3 spells CASSADRVTGNTIYF. The DNA for the CDR3 is TGCGCCAGCAGCGCTGACAGGGTAACGGGAAACACCATATATTTT.

Relative to its sample, this clonotype is medium-sized. The chain carries TRBV19 and TRBJ1-4; TRBD1 matches 8 bases. With 3 bases clipped from V and 4 bases from J, the junction kept 7 bases outside the gene matches. Germline-derived CDR1 and CDR2 are LNHDA and SQIVND (reference sequence). The CDR3 has 16 amino acids. The CDR3 sequence is CASSIQGAMDNEKLFF. Written as DNA, the CDR3 is TGTGCCAGTAGTATCCAGGGGGCGATGGATAATGAAAAACTGTTTTTT.

By sample fraction, this clonotype is large. CDR3 sequence (DNA): TGCGCCAGCAGCCAAGATAACGACAGGGATGGAGACACTGAAGCTTTCTTT. Its protein is CASSQDNDRDGDTEAFF. This sequence joins TRBV4-3 and TRBJ1-1, with 7 bases that match TRBD1. Per germline, CDR1 LGHNA and CDR2 YSLEER. V shed 0 bases and J 3 bases; nucleotides not matched to a gene: 10. CDR3 length: 17 amino acids.

By share, this clonotype counts as large. This sequence joins TRBV20-1 and TRBJ2-7; D is possibly TRBD2 (6 bases). The CDR3 is made up of 11 amino acids. Germline lookup yields CDR1 DFQATT and CDR2 SNEGSKA (reference sequence). Trimming left V 6 bases short and J 2 bases short, with 8 bases between. The CDR3 nucleotides are TGCAGTGCCGCGGGACCCTACGAGCAGTACGTC. Its translation is CSAAGPYEQYV.

By its share, this clonotype is medium-sized. The V call is TRBV4-3, the J call TRBJ2-7; 8 bases fit TRBD1. The CDR3 covers 15 residues. The germline CDR1 and CDR2 sequences are LGHNA and YSLEER. With 3 bases clipped from V and 2 bases from J, the junction kept 6 bases outside the gene matches. DNA for the CDR3: TGCGCCAGCAGCCAGCCCGGGACAGGCGCCTACGAGCAGTACTTC. Translating it yields CASSQPGTGAYEQYF.

Judged by abundance, this clonotype is large. V and J are TRBV5-6 and TRBJ1-1; TRBD1 might be the D (6 bases). This CDR3 comprises 13 residues. Between the trimmed V and J ends, which lost 3 bases and 4 bases, there was a span of 10 bases. The germline V gene has CDR1 SGHDT and CDR2 YYEEEE. In DNA, the CDR3 is TGTGCCAGCAGCTGGGGGCGTGGCACTGAAGCTTTCTTT. It specifies CASSWGRGTEAFF.

Within the sample, this clonotype is medium-sized. This rearrangement joins TRBV9 to TRBJ2-2; a weak D match, TRBD1 (6 bases). In germline, CDR1 is SGDLS, CDR2 YYNGEE. With 4 bases removed from V and 6 bases from J, the gap between germline ends came to 13 bases. This CDR3 is 14 amino acids long. For the CDR3, the DNA is TGTGCCAGCAGCCCCGCAAACAGGGCCGGGGAGCTGTTTTTT. Protein product: CASSPANRAGELFF.

This sequence joins TRBV5-1 and TRBJ1-1; 8 bases align to TRBD1. The CDR3 runs 18 residues. The V segment lost 0 bases and the J segment 0 bases; nucleotides outside the gene matches: 10. Germline CDR1 SGHRS, CDR2 YFSETQ. CDR3 DNA: TGCGCCAGCAGCTTGGTTTGGGGGACAGGAGATATGAACACTGAAGCTTTCTTT. This translates into CASSLVWGTGDMNTEAFF.

Relative to its sample, this clonotype is medium-sized. The chain employs TRBV24-1 and TRBJ2-3; 7 nucleotides agree with TRBD2. The CDR3 has 12 residues. Unmatched junction bases numbered 1, after V lost 5 bases and J lost 6 bases. Germline V lookup: CDR1 KGHDR, CDR2 SFDVKD. The CDR3 DNA reads as TGTGCCACCAGTGGGGGGGGGGATACGCAGTATTTT. It is translated as CATSGGGDTQYF.

This clonotype occurred a few times. The chain joins TRBV6-5 to TRBJ2-1, with 10 nucleotides matching TRBD2. V was clipped by 8 bases and J by 5 bases; unmatched bases: 6. The CDR3 is 14 residues long. Per the germline V gene, CDR1 is MNHEY and CDR2 is SVGAGI. The CDR3 spells CASGRGLANNEQFF. The CDR3 region has the DNA TGTGCCAGCGGCAGGGGACTAGCGAACAATGAGCAGTTCTTC.